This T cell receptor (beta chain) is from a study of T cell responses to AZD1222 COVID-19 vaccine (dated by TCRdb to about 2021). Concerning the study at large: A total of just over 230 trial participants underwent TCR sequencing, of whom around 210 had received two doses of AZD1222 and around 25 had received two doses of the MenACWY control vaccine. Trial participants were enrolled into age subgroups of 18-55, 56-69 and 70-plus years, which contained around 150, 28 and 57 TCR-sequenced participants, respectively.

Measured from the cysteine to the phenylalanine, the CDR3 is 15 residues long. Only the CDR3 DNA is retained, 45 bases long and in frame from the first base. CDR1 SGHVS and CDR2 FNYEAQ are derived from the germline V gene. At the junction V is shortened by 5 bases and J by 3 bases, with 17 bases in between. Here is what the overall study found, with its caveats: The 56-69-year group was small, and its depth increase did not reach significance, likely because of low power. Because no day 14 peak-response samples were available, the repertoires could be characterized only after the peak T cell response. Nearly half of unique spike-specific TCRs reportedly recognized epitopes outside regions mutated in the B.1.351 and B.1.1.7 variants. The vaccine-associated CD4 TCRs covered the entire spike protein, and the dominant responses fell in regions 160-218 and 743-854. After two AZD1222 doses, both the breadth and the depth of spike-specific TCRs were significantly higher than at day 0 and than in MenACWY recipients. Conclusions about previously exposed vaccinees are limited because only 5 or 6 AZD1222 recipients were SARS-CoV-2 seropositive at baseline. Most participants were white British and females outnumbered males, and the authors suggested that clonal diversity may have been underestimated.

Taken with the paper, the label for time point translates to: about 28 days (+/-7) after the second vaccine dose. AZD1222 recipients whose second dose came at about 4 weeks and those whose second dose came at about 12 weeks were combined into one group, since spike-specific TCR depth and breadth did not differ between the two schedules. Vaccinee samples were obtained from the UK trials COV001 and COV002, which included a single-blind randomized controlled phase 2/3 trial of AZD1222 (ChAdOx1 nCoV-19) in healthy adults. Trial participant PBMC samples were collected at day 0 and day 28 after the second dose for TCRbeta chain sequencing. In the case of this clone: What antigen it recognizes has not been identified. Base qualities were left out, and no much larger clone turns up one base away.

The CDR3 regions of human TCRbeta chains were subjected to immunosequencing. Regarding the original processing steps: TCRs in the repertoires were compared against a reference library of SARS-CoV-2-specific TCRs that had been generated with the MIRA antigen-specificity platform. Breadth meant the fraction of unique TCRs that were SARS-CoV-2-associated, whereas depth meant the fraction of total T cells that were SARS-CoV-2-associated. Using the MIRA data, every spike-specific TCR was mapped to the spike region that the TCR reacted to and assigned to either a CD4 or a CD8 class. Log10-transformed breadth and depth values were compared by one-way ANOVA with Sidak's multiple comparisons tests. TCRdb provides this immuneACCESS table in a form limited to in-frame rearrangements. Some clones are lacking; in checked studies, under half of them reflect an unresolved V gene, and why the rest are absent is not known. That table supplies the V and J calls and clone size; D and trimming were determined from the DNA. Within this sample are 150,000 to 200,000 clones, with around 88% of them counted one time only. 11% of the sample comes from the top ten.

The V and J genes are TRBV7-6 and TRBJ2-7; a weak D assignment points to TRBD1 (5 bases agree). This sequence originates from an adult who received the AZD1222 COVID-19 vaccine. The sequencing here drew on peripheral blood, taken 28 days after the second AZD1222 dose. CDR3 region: CASSPLQGRDYEQYF. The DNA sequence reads TGTGCCAGCAGCCCCCTTCAGGGCAGAGACTACGAGCAGTACTTC.